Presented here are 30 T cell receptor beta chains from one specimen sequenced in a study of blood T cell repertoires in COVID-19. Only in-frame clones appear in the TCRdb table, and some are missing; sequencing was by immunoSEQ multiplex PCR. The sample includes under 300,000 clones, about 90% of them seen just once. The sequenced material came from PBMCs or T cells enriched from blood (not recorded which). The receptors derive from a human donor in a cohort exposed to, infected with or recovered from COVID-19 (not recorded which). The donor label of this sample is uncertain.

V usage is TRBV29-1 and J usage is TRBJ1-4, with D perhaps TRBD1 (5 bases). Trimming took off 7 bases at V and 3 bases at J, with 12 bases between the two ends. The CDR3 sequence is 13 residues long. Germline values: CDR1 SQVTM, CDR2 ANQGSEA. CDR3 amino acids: CSAQGTPNEKLFF. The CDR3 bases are TGCAGCGCTCAGGGTACGCCTAATGAAAAACTGTTTTTT.

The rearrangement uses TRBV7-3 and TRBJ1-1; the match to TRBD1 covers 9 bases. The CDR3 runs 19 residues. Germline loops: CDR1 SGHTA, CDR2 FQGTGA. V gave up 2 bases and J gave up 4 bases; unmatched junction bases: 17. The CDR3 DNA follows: TGTGCCAGCAGCTTACTCCCCCCCTTGACAGGGGGAGGTCGCACTGAAGCTTTCTTT. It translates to CASSLLPPLTGGGRTEAFF.

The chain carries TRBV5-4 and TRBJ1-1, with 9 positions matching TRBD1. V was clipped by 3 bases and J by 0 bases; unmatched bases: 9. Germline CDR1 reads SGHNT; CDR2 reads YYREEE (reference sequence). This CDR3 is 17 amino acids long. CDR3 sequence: CASSSVRTGAVNTEAFF. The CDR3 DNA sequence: TGTGCCAGCAGCTCCGTTAGGACAGGGGCCGTGAACACTGAAGCTTTCTTT.

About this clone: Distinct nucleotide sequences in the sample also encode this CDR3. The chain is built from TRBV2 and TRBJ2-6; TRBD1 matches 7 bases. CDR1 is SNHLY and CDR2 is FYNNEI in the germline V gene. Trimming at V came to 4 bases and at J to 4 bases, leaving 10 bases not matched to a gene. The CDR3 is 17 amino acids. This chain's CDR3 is CASSGDRDGAGANVLTF. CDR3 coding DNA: TGTGCCAGCAGTGGAGACAGGGACGGGGCGGGGGCCAACGTCCTGACTTTC.

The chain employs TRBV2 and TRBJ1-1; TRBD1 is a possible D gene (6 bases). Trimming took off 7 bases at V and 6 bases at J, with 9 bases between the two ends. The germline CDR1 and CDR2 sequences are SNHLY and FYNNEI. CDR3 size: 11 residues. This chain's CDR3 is CASTGASEAFF. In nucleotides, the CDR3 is TGTGCCAGCACAGGGGCATCTGAAGCTTTCTTT.

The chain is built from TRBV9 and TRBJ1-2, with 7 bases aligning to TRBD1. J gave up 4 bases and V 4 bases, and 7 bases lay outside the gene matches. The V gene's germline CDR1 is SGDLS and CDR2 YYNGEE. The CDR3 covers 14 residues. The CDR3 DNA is TGTGCCAGCAGCCCAAGGGACAGCCGCTATGGCTACACCTTC. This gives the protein CASSPRDSRYGYTF.

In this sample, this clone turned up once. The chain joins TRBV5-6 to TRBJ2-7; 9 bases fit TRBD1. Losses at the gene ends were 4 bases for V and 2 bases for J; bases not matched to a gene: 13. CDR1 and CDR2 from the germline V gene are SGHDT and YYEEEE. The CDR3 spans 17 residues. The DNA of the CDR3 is TGTGCCAGCAGCCGAGCCCTCTTAAGGGACAGGGCCTACGAGCAGTACTTC. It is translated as CASSRALLRDRAYEQYF.

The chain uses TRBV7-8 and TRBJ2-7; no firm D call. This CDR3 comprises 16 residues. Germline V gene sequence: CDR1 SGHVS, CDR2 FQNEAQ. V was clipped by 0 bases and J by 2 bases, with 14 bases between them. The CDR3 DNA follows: TGTGCCAGCAGCTTAGCACATTCAGATATTCCCTACGAGCAGTACTTC. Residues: CASSLAHSDIPYEQYF.

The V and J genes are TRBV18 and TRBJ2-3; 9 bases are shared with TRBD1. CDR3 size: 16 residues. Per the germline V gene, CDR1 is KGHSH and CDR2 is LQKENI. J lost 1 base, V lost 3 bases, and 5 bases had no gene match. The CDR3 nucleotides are TGTGCCAGCTCACCTATGAGGACAGGGGGCACAGATACGCAGTATTTT. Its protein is CASSPMRTGGTDTQYF.

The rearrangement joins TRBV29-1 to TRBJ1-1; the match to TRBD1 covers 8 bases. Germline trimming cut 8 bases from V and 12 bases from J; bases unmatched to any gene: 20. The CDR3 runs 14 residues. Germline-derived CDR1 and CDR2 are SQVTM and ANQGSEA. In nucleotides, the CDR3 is TGCAGCACCCGACAGGGGTCCTCGCTGTCCGATACTTTCTTT. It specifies CSTRQGSSLSDTFF.

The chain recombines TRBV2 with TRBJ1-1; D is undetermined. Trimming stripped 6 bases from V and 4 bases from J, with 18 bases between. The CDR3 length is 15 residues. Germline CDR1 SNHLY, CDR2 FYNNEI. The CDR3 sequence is CASRPHYGSGTEAFF. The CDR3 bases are TGTGCCAGCAGGCCCCATTACGGATCGGGCACTGAAGCTTTCTTT.

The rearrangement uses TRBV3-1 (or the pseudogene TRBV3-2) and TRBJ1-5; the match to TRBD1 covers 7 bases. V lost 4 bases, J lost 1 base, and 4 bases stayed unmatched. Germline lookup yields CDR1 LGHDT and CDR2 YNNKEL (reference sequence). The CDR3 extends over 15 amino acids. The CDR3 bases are TGTGCCAGCAGCCCTCGCAGGGGGAGCAATCAGCCCCAGCATTTT. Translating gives CASSPRRGSNQPQHF.

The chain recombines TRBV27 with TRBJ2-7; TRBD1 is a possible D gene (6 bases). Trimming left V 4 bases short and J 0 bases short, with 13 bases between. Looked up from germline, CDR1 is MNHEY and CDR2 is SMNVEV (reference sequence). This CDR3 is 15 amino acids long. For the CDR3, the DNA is TGTGCCAGCAGTTATCAGGGGACGAGCTCCTACGAGCAGTACTTC. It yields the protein CASSYQGTSSYEQYF.

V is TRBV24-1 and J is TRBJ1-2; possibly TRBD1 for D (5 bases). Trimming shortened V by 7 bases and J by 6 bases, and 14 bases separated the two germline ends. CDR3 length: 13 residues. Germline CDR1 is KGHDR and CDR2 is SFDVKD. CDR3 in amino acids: CATRSQGKDGYTF. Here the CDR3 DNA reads TGTGCCACCAGATCCCAGGGAAAGGATGGCTACACCTTC.

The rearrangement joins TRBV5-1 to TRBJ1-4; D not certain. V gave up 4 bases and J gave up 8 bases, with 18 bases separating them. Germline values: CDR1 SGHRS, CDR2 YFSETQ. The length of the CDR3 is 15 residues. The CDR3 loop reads CASSIRGGLREKLFF. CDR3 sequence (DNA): TGCGCCAGCAGCATCCGGGGAGGCCTTAGAGAAAAACTGTTTTTT.

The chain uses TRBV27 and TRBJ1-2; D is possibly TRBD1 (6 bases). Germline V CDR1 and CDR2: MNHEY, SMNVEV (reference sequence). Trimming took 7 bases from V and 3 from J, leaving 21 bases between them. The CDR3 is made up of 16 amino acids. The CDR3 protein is CASNIGRGGRYYGYTF. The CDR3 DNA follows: TGTGCCAGCAACATAGGGAGGGGGGGCAGGTACTATGGCTACACCTTC.

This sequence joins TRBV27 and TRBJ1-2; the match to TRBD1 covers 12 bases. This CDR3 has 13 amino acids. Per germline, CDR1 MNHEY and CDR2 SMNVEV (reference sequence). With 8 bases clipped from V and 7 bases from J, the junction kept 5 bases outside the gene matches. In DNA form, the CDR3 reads TGTGCCAGCGTGGGACAGGGGGCGCGTGGCTACACCTTC. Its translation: CASVGQGARGYTF.

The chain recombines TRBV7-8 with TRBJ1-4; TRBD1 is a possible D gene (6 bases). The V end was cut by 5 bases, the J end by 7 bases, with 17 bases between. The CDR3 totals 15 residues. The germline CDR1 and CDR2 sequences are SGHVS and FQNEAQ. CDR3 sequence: CASSPHRVGTEKLFF. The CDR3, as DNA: TGTGCCAGCAGCCCACACAGGGTAGGGACTGAAAAACTGTTTTTT.

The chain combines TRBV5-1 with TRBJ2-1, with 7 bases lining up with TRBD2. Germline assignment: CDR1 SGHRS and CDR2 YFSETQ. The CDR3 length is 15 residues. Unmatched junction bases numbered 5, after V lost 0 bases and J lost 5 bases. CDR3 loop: CASSLAASGHNEQFF. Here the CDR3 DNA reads TGCGCCAGCAGCTTGGCGGCTAGCGGACACAATGAGCAGTTCTTC.

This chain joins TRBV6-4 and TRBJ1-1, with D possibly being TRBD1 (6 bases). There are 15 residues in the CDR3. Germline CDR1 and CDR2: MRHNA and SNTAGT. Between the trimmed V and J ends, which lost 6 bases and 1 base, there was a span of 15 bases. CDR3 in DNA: TGTGCCAGCAGAGCCGAGGGGGGGCGGAACACTGAAGCTTTCTTT. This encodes CASRAEGGRNTEAFF.

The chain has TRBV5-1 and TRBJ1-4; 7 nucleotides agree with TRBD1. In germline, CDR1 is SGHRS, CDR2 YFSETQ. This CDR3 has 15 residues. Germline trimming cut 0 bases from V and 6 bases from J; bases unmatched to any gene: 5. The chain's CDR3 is CASSLEPGTDEKLFF. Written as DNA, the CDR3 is TGCGCCAGCAGCTTGGAACCCGGGACAGATGAAAAACTGTTTTTT.

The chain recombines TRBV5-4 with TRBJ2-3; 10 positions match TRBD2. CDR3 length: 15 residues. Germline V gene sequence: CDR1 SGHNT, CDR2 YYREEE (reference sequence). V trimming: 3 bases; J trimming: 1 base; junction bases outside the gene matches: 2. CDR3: CASSYGTSGTDTQYF. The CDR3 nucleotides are TGTGCCAGCAGCTACGGGACTAGCGGCACAGATACGCAGTATTTT.

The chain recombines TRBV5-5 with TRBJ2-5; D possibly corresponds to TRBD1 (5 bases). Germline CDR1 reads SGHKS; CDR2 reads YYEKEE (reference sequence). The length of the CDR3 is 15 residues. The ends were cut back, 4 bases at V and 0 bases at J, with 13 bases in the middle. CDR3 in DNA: TGTGCCAGCAGCCAGACAGAGACCCACCAAGAGACCCAGTACTTC. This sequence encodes CASSQTETHQETQYF. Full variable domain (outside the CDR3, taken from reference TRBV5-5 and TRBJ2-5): DAGVTQSPTHLIKTRGQQVTLRCSPISGHKSVSWYQQVLGQGPQFIFQYYEKEERGRGNFPDRFSARQFPNYSSELNVNALLLGDSALYLCASSQTETHQETQYFGPGTRLLVL.

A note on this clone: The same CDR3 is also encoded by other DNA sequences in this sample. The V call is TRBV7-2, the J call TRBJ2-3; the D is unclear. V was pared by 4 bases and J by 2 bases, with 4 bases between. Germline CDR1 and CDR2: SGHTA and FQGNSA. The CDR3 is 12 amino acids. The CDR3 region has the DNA TGTGCCAGCAGCTCATTCACAGATACGCAGTATTTT. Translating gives CASSSFTDTQYF.

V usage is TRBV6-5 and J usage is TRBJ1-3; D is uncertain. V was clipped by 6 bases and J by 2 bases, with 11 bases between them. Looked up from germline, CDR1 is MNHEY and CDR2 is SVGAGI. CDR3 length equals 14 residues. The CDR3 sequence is CASREGGPGNTIYF. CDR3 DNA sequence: TGTGCCAGCAGAGAGGGCGGGCCTGGAAACACCATATATTTT.

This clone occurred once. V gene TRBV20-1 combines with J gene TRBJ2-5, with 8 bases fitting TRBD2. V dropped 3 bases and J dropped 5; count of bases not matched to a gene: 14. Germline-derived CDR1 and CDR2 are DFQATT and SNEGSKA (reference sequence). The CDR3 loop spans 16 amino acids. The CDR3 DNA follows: TGCAGTGCTAGTGGGGCCAGGACTAGCCGGGATGAGACCCAGTACTTC. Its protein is CSASGARTSRDETQYF.

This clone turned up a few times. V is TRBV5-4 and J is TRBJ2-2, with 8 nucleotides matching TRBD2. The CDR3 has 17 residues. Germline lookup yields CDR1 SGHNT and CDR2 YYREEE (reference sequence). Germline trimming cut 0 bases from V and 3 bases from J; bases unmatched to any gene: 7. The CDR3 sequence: CASSLAVAGGYTGELFF. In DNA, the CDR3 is TGTGCCAGCAGCTTGGCCGTTGCGGGGGGATACACCGGGGAGCTGTTTTTT.

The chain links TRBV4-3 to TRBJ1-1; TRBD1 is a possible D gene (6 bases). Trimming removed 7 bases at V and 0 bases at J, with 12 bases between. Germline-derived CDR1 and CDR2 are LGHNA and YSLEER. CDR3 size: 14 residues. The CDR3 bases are TGCGCCAGCACCATGTACAGGGTGAACACTGAAGCTTTCTTT. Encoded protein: CASTMYRVNTEAFF.

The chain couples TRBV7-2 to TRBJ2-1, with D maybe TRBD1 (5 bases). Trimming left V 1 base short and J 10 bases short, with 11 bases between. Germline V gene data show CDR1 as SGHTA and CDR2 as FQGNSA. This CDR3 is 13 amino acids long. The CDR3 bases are TGTGCCAGCAGCTTAGGGGGCAGCAGGGAGCAGTTCTTC. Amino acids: CASSLGGSREQFF.

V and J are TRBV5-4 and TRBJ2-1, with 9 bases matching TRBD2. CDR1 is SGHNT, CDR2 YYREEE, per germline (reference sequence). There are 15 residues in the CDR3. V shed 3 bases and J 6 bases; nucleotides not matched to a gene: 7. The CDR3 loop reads CASSSLLAGINEQFF. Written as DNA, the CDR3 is TGTGCCAGCAGCTCGCTGCTAGCGGGGATCAATGAGCAGTTCTTC.